This entry features one TCR beta chain sequence. This clone was seen once. Its recognized antigen is unknown. No quality values exist for individual bases; no much larger clone is one base distant. From cysteine to phenylalanine, the CDR3 is 15 amino acids long. Just the 45-base CDR3 DNA is kept, in frame starting at base 1. Trimming leaves V shorter by 5 bases and J shorter by 8 bases, with the junction holding 9 bases beyond the gene matches. Per the germline V gene, SGHVS is the CDR1 and FQNEAQ is the CDR2. At one collaborating source in Seattle, patients were enrolled during active infection and were followed longitudinally through the course of disease. Whole blood was collected in K2EDTA tubes by collaborating institutions according to the institutions' own protocols. For TCRbeta analysis, collaborators shipped samples as frozen whole blood, isolated PBMCs, or DNA extracted from either of those sample types.

TCRbeta CDR3 regions were amplified from genomic DNA by means of the immunoSEQ Assay, a bias-controlled multiplex PCR. In the source study's methods: Within the assay, amplification of reference gene primers was used to estimate how many nucleated cells each sample contained. To quantify the absolute abundance of each unique TCRbeta CDR3 rearrangement, sequence reads were collapsed and filtered. Productive Simpson clonality was computed per sample as the square root of Simpson's diversity index over productive rearrangements. TCRdb retrieved this table from immuneACCESS and kept in-frame rearrangements only. Not all clones are present; in checked studies, unresolved V genes account for under half, and no reason is known for the remainder. V, J and clone size reflect that table, while D and trimming were determined from the DNA. This sample comprises 200,000 to 250,000 clones, approximately 85% of them detected only once. The ten largest clones take up 2% to 3% of the sample.

These data belong to a study of blood T cell repertoires in COVID-19 (dated by TCRdb to about 2020). Concerning the study at large: Samples covering the acute and convalescent phases of COVID-19 were provided by collaborators in the United States, Italy and Spain. The material from the prospective study consisted of cDNA or gDNA derived from T cells, B-cell-depleted T cells, or PBMCs. Deeply sampled blood TCRbeta repertoires from subjects exposed to, actively infected with, or recovered from COVID-19 were included in the dataset. The repertoires were made available in a free public database intended to serve as a resource for research on the immune response to SARS-CoV-2. Samples were obtained from the ongoing ImmuneRACE study (first 160 participants) and from 950 to 1,500 subjects provided by 6 global collaborators. The sample metadata nearly always contained a de-identified subject ID, COVID-19 status, age in years and sex. Where HLA class I and class II types were available, the types were taken from metadata supplied by the sample provider, not from assay-based typing. Findings and caveats that apply to the study as a whole: How much clinical and demographic metadata was included differed by source and by participant, and the metadata was provided uncurated.

Specimen: peripheral blood. This clonotype was obtained from a woman in her seventies with COVID-19, enrolled during active disease. This receptor chain uses TRBV7-8 and TRBJ1-6, with TRBD1 matching 7 junction bases. The CDR3 reads as follows: CASSPRQGFDSPLHF. The nucleotide sequence reads as follows: TGTGCCAGCAGCCCGAGACAGGGCTTCGATTCACCCCTCCACTTT.